This T cell receptor beta chain was captured by sequencing in a study of T cell responses to AZD1222 COVID-19 vaccine. Whole-study results and caveats: It was only after the peak T cell response that any repertoires were sampled.

Data came from immunoSEQ multiplex PCR; TCRdb stores just in-frame clones and leaves some out. The sample has 100,000 to 150,000 clones, 90% seen once. The CDR3 has 15 residues. The germline CDR1 and CDR2 sequences are LGHDT and YNNKEL (reference sequence). The V and J ends lost 0 bases and 4 bases, in that order; junction bases with no gene match: 5. Points on this clone: The target antigen is unknown.

Sequencing used peripheral blood, obtained on day 0 of MenACWY control vaccination. The clonotype originates from an adult in good health. The V gene is TRBV3-1 (or the pseudogene TRBV3-2), the J gene TRBJ2-5; 7 positions match TRBD2. The CDR3 bases are TGTGCCAGCAGCCAAGATCCAGCGGGGCGAGAGACCCAGTACTTC. Translation: CASSQDPAGRETQYF.